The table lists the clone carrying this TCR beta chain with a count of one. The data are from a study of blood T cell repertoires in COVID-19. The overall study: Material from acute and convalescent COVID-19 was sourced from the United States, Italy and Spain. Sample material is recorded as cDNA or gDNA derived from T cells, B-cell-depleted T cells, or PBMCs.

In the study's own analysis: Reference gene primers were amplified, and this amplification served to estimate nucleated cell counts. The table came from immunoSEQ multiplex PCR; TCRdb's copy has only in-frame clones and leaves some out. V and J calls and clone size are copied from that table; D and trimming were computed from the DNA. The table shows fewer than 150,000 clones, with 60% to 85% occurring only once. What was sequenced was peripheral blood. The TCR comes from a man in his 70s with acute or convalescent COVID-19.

CDR3 DNA sequence: TGTGCCAGCAGTTATGACGGGACAGGGGGCTATGGCTACACCTTC. This sequence encodes CASSYDGTGGYGYTF. The chain has TRBV6-6 and TRBJ1-2; TRBD1 matches 11 bases. V was pared by 3 bases and J by 4 bases, with 4 bases of the junction left unmatched. The CDR3 is 15 amino acids. Per the germline V gene, CDR1 is MNHNY and CDR2 is SVGAGI (reference sequence).